What follows describes a single T cell receptor beta chain. Its antigen remains unidentified. The naive CD8 libraries originated from between roughly 18,000 and 1,000,000 sorted cells and drew on 10%, 30% or 50% RNA. Isolation of naive CD8 T cells was achieved by sorting on a CD8+CD4-CCR7+CD45RA+ phenotype. The data originate from a study of molecular identifiers for immune sequencing clone quantification. Study-wide findings and caveats: Under 1% of molecules in naive cells, but over 98% of effector molecules, belonged to clones above 20 RNA copies.

Losses at the gene ends were 5 bases for V and 6 bases for J; bases not matched to a gene: 14. Germline assignment: CDR1 SGHVS and CDR2 FNYEAQ. The CDR3 loop spans 17 amino acids. Each CDR3 protein gets one entry after TCRdb re-called the PCR reads with MiXCR. Among about half a million distinct CDR3 sequences listed, over 20% were seen once. This chain links TRBV7-6 with TRBJ2-1; 9 bases line up with TRBD2. The sequence derives from a human donor in good health. Some libraries in this study had Jurkat cell RNA spiked in. Specimen: naive CD8+ T cells from blood, with Jurkat cell RNA spiked in. The sample's subset: FACS-sorted CD8+CD4-CCR7+CD45RA+ naive T cells. CDR3 DNA: TGTGCCAGCAGCCCCCGTTTGAGCGGGAGGATCGGCAATGAGCAGTTCTTC. As protein: CASSPRLSGRIGNEQFF.